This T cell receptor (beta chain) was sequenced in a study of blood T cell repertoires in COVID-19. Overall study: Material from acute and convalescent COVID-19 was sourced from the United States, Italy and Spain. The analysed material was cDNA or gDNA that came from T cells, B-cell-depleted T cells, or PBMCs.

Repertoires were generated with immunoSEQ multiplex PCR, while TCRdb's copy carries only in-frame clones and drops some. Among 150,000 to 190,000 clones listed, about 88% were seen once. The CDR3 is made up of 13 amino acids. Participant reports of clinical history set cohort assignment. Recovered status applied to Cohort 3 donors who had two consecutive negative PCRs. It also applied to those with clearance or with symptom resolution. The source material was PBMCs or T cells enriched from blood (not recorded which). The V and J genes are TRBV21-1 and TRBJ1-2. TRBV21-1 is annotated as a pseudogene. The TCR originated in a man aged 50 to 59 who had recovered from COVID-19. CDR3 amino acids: CASSKASGDGYTF. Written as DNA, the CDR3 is TGTGCCAGCAGCAAAGCTTCCGGGGATGGCTACACCTTC.